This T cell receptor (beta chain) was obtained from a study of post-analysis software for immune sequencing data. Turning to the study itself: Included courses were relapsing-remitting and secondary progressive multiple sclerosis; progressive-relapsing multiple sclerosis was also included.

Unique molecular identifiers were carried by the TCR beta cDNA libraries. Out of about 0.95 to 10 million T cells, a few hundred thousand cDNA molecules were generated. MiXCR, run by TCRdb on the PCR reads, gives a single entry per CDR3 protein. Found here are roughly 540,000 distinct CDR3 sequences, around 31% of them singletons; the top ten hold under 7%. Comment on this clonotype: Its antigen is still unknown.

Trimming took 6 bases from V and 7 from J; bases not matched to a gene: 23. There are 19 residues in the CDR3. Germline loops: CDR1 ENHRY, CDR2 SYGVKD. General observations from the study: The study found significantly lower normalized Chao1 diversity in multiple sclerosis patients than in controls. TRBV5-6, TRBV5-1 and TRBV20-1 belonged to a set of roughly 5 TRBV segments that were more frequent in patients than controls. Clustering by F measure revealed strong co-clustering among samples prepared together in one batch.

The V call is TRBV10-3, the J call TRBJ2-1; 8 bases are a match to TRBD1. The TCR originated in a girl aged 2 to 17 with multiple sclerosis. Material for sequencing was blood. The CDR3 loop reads CAISRSGTGMKTLTNEQFF. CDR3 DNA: TGTGCCATCAGCCGATCCGGGACAGGTATGAAAACCCTCACAAATGAGCAGTTCTTC.